This T cell receptor beta chain was captured by sequencing in a study of blood T cell repertoires in COVID-19. Study-wide context: From the United States, Italy and Spain came samples of acute and convalescent COVID-19. T cells, B-cell-depleted T cells, or PBMCs supplied cDNA or gDNA.

Per the original data handling: Amplifying reference gene primers gave estimates of nucleated cell counts. Assay: immunoSEQ multiplex PCR; the TCRdb copy retains only in-frame clones and omits some. The V and J calls and the clone size are those of that table, but D and trimming were determined from the DNA. The repertoire consists of about 110,000 clones, with just over 75% occurring once and the leading ten covering 3.8%. CDR1 is SGHRS, CDR2 YFSETQ, per germline. This CDR3 region has 14 residues. Trimming took 6 bases from V and 10 from J; bases not matched to a gene: 16. This chain uses TRBV5-1 with TRBJ2-7; the match to TRBD1 covers 7 bases. This clonotype was sampled from a woman older than 75 with acute or convalescent COVID-19. The sample taken for sequencing was peripheral blood. The CDR3 sequence is CASTRDRDTREQYF. CDR3 DNA sequence: TGCGCCAGCACTCGAGACAGGGATACGCGAGAACAGTACTTC.